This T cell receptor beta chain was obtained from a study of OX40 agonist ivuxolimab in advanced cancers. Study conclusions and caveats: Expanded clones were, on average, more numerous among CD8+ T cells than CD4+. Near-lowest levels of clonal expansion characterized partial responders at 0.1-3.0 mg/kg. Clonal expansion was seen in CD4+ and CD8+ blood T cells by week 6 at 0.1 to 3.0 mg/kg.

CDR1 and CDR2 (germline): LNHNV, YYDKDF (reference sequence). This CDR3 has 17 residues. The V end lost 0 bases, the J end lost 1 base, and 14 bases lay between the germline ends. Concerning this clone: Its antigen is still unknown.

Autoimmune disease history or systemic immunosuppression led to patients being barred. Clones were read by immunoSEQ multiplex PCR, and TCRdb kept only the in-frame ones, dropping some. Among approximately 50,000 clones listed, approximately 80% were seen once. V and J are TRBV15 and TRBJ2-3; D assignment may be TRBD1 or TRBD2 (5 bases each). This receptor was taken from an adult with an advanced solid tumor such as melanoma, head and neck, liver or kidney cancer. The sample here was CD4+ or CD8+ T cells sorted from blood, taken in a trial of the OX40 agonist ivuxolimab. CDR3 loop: CATSRDLTGPGTDTQYF. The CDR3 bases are TGTGCCACCAGCAGAGATCTTACGGGGCCCGGCACAGATACGCAGTATTTT.